Below are 18 T cell receptor beta chains sequenced from a single sample in a study of T cell repertoires in cytomegalovirus infection. Their antigens are not known. TCRdb reanalysed the reads using MiXCR and keeps one entry per CDR3 protein. The sample has around 570,000 distinct CDR3 sequences, around 40% seen once. The sequences come from cultured PBMCs, collected from culture after CMV antigen stimulation. These receptors originate from a human donor in good health (CMV status not recorded). Some clones in this sample may be carry-over from other donors' samples.

The gene calls are TRBV27 and TRBJ1-5; D remains ambiguous. Trimming took off 9 bases at V and 3 bases at J, with 6 bases between the two ends. This CDR3 has 11 amino acids. Germline CDR1 reads MNHEY; CDR2 reads SMNVEV (reference sequence). CDR3 bases: TGTGCCAGGGCTACCAATCAGCCCCAGCATTTT. This codes for CARATNQPQHF.

V and J are TRBV27 and TRBJ1-1, with 9 nucleotides matching TRBD1. CDR1 is MNHEY and CDR2 is SMNVEV in the germline V gene (reference sequence). Trimming at V came to 7 bases and at J to 4 bases, leaving 4 bases not matched to a gene. The CDR3 covers 13 residues. CDR3: CASNQDRGTEAFF. CDR3 sequence (DNA): TGTGCCAGCAACCAGGACAGGGGCACTGAAGCTTTCTTT.

This clonotype was recorded a few times. The J gene is TRBJ2-1, the V gene TRBV6-2 or TRBV6-3; 10 bases align to TRBD2. V gave up 6 bases and J gave up 8 bases; unmatched junction bases: 10. Germline loops: CDR1 MNHEY, CDR2 SVGEGT. This CDR3 has 15 residues. CDR3 in DNA: TGTGCCAGCAGATCTAGCGGGGGTGGTTGGTATGAGCAGTTCTTC. It translates to CASRSSGGGWYEQFF.

The CDR3 region is CASSPGTGVWLYEQYF. In DNA form, the CDR3 reads TGTGCCAGCAGCCCAGGGACAGGGGTTTGGCTCTACGAGCAGTACTTC. The genes are TRBV7-9 and TRBJ2-7; 10 bases match TRBD1. The CDR3 has 16 amino acids. Trimming removed 5 bases from V and 3 bases from J; junction bases left unmatched: 10. CDR1 and CDR2 from the germline V gene are SEHNR and FQNEAQ (reference sequence).

This clonotype turned up a few times. The chain employs TRBV5-5 and TRBJ2-7; 7 bases match TRBD1. The V gene's germline CDR1 is SGHKS and CDR2 YYEKEE (reference sequence). J gave up 2 bases and V 4 bases, and 6 bases lay outside the gene matches. The CDR3 sequence is 14 residues long. The CDR3 sequence: CASSLHRGPYEQYF. CDR3 nucleotides: TGTGCCAGCAGCCTGCACAGGGGACCCTACGAGCAGTACTTC.

The V call is TRBV20-1, the J call TRBJ1-5; perhaps TRBD1 as D (6 bases). This CDR3 contains 12 residues. V lost 6 bases to trimming and J lost 4 bases, with 10 bases between them. CDR1 is DFQATT and CDR2 is SNEGSKA in the germline V gene (reference sequence). CDR3 sequence (DNA): TGCAGTGCGCAAGGGGGTAATCAGCCCCAGCATTTT. It is translated as CSAQGGNQPQHF.

The chain is built from TRBV4-3 and TRBJ2-3; 10 nucleotides match TRBD2. The CDR3 length is 20 residues. The J segment lost 1 base and the V segment lost 0 bases, leaving 13 bases of the junction unmatched. In germline, CDR1 is LGHNA, CDR2 YSLEER. The CDR3 sequence: CASSQDLIASGSTGTDTQYF. The DNA of the CDR3 is TGCGCCAGCAGCCAAGATTTGATCGCTAGCGGGAGTACTGGCACAGATACGCAGTATTTT.

V usage is TRBV5-1 and J usage is TRBJ1-1; possibly TRBD1 for D (6 bases). V was pared by 1 base and J by 4 bases, with 11 bases between. Per the germline V gene, CDR1 is SGHRS and CDR2 is YFSETQ. This CDR3 comprises 14 residues. The CDR3 coding sequence is TGCGCCAGCAGCTTGCAGGGGATCAGCACTGAAGCTTTCTTT. Protein: CASSLQGISTEAFF.

The chain couples TRBV11-2 to TRBJ2-1; 8 bases line up with TRBD2. Per germline, CDR1 SGHAT and CDR2 FQNNGV. V trimming: 6 bases; J trimming: 9 bases; junction bases outside the gene matches: 10. The CDR3 length is 14 residues. CDR3 sequence reads: CASSPGLEGLEQFF. CDR3 DNA sequence: TGTGCCAGCAGTCCGGGACTAGAAGGTCTTGAGCAGTTCTTC. The full variable domain, rest sourced from reference TRBV11-2 and TRBJ2-1, is EAGVAQSPRYKIIEKRQSVAFWCNPISGHATLYWYQQILGQGPKLLIQFQNNGVVDDSQLPKDRFSAERLKGVDSTLKIQPAKLEDSAVYLCASSPGLEGLEQFFGPGTRLTVL.

This clonotype occurred a few times. The chain joins TRBV12-3 or TRBV12-4 to TRBJ2-2; 8 bases are a match to TRBD2. V lost 8 bases and J lost 2; bases outside the gene matches: 10. The CDR3 is made up of 16 amino acids. The CDR3 sequence: CASPPSGGTNTGELFF. CDR3 DNA sequence: TGTGCCAGCCCGCCGAGCGGGGGCACCAACACCGGGGAGCTGTTTTTT.

V usage is TRBV27 and J usage is TRBJ2-7; TRBD1 might be the D (6 bases). The CDR3 spans 14 residues. Germline CDR1 MNHEY, CDR2 SMNVEV (reference sequence). Trimming took 7 bases from V and 3 from J, leaving 16 bases between them. The CDR3 nucleotides are TGTGCCAGCAAACAGGGAAGGGGTTACTACGAGCAGTACTTC. This translates into CASKQGRGYYEQYF.

This chain uses TRBV15 with TRBJ2-7; D ambiguous. The germline gives CDR1 LNHNV, CDR2 YYDKDF (reference sequence). The CDR3 loop spans 15 amino acids. V was cut by 1 base and J by 2 bases, with 12 bases left in between. This chain's CDR3 is CATSRGVDATYEQYF. CDR3 bases: TGTGCCACCAGCAGAGGGGTGGACGCGACCTACGAGCAGTACTTC.

This clonotype has just a few counts. The chain uses TRBV6-2 or TRBV6-3 and TRBJ2-5, with 10 bases lining up with TRBD2. The CDR3 is made up of 16 amino acids. Looked up from germline, CDR1 is MNHEY and CDR2 is SVGEGT. V lost 7 bases to trimming and J lost 5 bases; unmatched junction nucleotides: 13. CDR3 DNA sequence: TGTGCCAGCAAACGCGGCCGGAAGCGGGGGGGGGAGACCCAGTACTTC. Translating gives CASKRGRKRGGETQYF.

The chain links TRBV6-2 or TRBV6-3 to TRBJ2-1; D call uncertain. Germline CDR1 reads MNHEY; CDR2 reads SVGEGT. This CDR3 region has 15 residues. V was trimmed by 0 bases and J by 10 bases, leaving 16 bases between them. The CDR3 loop reads CASSYSRSALLEQFF. The DNA for the CDR3 is TGTGCCAGCAGTTACTCGAGGTCGGCCCTCTTAGAGCAGTTCTTC.

The chain combines TRBV6-5 with TRBJ2-7; D not resolved. The CDR3 length is 14 residues. V was pared by 0 bases and J by 3 bases, with 9 bases between. Germline CDR1 is MNHEY and CDR2 is SVGAGI. The CDR3 loop reads CASSYSSQDYEQYF. The DNA for the CDR3 is TGTGCCAGCAGTTACTCCTCGCAGGACTACGAGCAGTACTTC.

The rearrangement joins TRBV19 to TRBJ2-1; weak D call: TRBD2 (6 bases). Germline V gene sequence: CDR1 LNHDA, CDR2 SQIVND (reference sequence). V dropped 3 bases and J dropped 9 bases, with 12 bases sitting between them. This CDR3 has 13 residues. CDR3 sequence (DNA): TGTGCCAGTAGTATTTGGCCGGAGGGTGAGCAGTTCTTC. Protein product: CASSIWPEGEQFF.

This clonotype was counted between two and nine times. The chain employs TRBV7-6 and TRBJ2-3, with 10 nucleotides matching TRBD1. J gave up 4 bases and V 5 bases, and 12 bases lay outside the gene matches. From germline, CDR1 is SGHVS and CDR2 FNYEAQ. CDR3 length: 17 amino acids. In DNA form, the CDR3 reads TGTGCCAGCAGCGTGGCCGTTTGGGACAGGGGAGCAGATACGCAGTATTTT. Its protein is CASSVAVWDRGADTQYF.

This chain connects TRBV19 to TRBJ2-1, with a possible D match to TRBD2 (6 bases). Germline loops: CDR1 LNHDA, CDR2 SQIVND (reference sequence). The CDR3 sequence is 15 residues long. V lost 5 bases and J 2 bases, leaving 13 bases between the germline ends. CDR3 loop: CASSSSARTYNEQFF. The DNA for the CDR3 is TGTGCCAGTAGTTCTAGCGCGAGGACCTACAATGAGCAGTTCTTC.